This T cell receptor beta chain derives from a study of shared clonotypes between healthy human individuals. Findings of the study overall: Genetic and exposure-history diversity was limited by the few donors.

DNA from unsorted PBMC was sequenced on ten immunoSEQ deep assay plates. The assay was immunoSEQ multiplex PCR, and TCRdb's table has in-frame clones only and misses some. The table records 450,000 to 600,000 clones, around 74% of them present only once. HIV-negative, healthy adults without recent acute infections or vaccinations were the donors. Researchers drew on roughly 89 million PBMCs for genomic DNA from unsorted samples. This clone was counted between two and nine times. No antigen is known for it. The specimen was PBMCs. This clonotype was obtained from a woman aged 40 to 49 in good health. Some clones in this sample may be carry-over from other donors' samples.

The CDR3 sequence is CASSPDSKAGNTEAFF. As DNA, the CDR3 is TGTGCCAGCTCACCAGACTCCAAAGCGGGGAACACTGAAGCTTTCTTT. The chain couples TRBV18 to TRBJ1-1; D gene ambiguous. Looked up from germline, CDR1 is KGHSH and CDR2 is LQKENI. This CDR3 has 16 amino acids. Trimming shortened V by 2 bases and J by 1 base, and 14 bases separated the two germline ends.